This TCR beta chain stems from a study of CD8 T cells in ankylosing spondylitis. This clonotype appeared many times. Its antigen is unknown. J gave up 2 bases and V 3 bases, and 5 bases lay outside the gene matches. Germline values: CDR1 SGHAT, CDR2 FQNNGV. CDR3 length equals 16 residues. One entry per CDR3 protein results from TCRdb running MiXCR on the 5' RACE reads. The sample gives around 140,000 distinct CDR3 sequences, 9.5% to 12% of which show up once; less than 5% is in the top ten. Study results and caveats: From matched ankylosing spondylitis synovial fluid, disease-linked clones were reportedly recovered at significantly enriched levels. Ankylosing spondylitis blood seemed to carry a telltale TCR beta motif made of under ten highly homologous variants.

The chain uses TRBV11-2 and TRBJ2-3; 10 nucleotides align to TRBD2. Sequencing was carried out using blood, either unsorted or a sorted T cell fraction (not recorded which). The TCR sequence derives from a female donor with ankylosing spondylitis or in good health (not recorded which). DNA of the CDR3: TGTGCCAGCAGCTTCCCTAGCGGGGGATACACAGATACGCAGTATTTT. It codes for CASSFPSGGYTDTQYF.